This T cell receptor (beta chain) was sequenced during a study of naive and memory T cell subsets. Findings and limits, study-wide: This RNA-based method may be sensitive to activation-related transcript changes.

About this clonotype itself: The antigen is not known.

Ligated cDNA underwent four rounds of PCR with nested alpha and beta constant region primers and SP2. From the 5' RACE reads, TCRdb called clonotypes with MiXCR, one entry per CDR3 protein. The sample carries about 48,000 distinct CDR3 sequences, around 4.7% recorded once. A UMI-containing oligonucleotide was joined by 3' ligation to the TCR cDNA template. The CDR3 has 16 residues. Germline-derived CDR1 and CDR2 are SEHNR and FQNEAQ (reference sequence). V shed 6 bases and J 0 bases; nucleotides not matched to a gene: 7. This TCR was sampled from a female donor in good health. The chain has TRBV7-9 and TRBJ2-3, with 9 nucleotides matching TRBD1. As DNA, the CDR3 is TGTGCCAGCAGTTCCCGGGGGACAGGGAGCACAGATACGCAGTATTTT. Its translation is CASSSRGTGSTDTQYF.